The present T cell receptor (beta chain) was sequenced within a study of a mutant IDH1 vaccine in newly diagnosed glioma. Study at large: Radiotherapy alone preceded vaccination by 4-6 weeks; alternatively, vaccination started with temozolomide cycles.

Germline CDR1 is SEHNR and CDR2 is FQNEAQ (reference sequence). There are 15 residues in the CDR3. V dropped 2 bases and J dropped 0; count of bases not matched to a gene: 0. Repertoires were generated with immunoSEQ multiplex PCR, while TCRdb's copy carries only in-frame clones and drops some. The sample has about 56,000 clones, roughly 80% seen once. By share of the sample, this clone is medium-sized. Its antigen remains unidentified. Noted time point: week 47, end of study. Each dose of the vaccine consisted of 300 ug of mutant IDH1 20-mer peptide, with topical imiquimod. This clonotype originated in a man aged 45-65 years with glioma. Material: PBMCs, obtained from a glioma patient whose treatment included an IDH1 peptide vaccine. The rearrangement uses TRBV7-9 and TRBJ2-1; 8 positions match TRBD2. CDR3 in DNA: TGTGCCAGCAGCTTACGGGGGGGCTCCTACAATGAGCAGTTCTTC. This encodes CASSLRGGSYNEQFF.